What follows are 31 T cell receptor beta chains derived from one specimen sequenced in a study of blood T cell repertoires in COVID-19. The protocol was immunoSEQ multiplex PCR, while the TCRdb copy is restricted to in-frame clones and leaves out a portion. The data contain about 140,000 clones, 79% of them singletons. The specimen sequenced was peripheral blood. Source of these receptors: a man between 50 and 59 years old with active or convalescent COVID-19.

This rearrangement joins TRBV4-2 to TRBJ1-5, with 8 bases aligning to TRBD1. CDR3 size: 14 residues. Germline V gives CDR1 LGHNA, CDR2 YNFKEQ. V lost 8 bases to trimming and J lost 0 bases; unmatched junction nucleotides: 3. CDR3 nucleotide sequence: TGTGCCAGCGGGACAGGAAATAGCAATCAGCCCCAGCATTTT. Its translation is CASGTGNSNQPQHF.

This chain uses TRBV5-4 with TRBJ2-3, with D tentatively TRBD1 (5 bases). The CDR3 is made up of 13 amino acids. Germline assignment: CDR1 SGHNT and CDR2 YYREEE (reference sequence). V was pared by 0 bases and J by 5 bases, with 7 bases between. The DNA for the CDR3 is TGTGCCAGCAGCTTGGCAGGGAAAGATACGCAGTATTTT. It codes for CASSLAGKDTQYF.

This chain connects TRBV27 to TRBJ2-2; 7 positions match TRBD2. Germline-derived CDR1 and CDR2 are MNHEY and SMNVEV (reference sequence). The CDR3 is 15 amino acids. V was pared by 2 bases and J by 6 bases, with 6 bases of the junction left unmatched. The CDR3 spells CASSLDLGGSGELFF. The CDR3 DNA reads as TGTGCCAGCAGTTTAGACCTGGGGGGGTCCGGGGAGCTGTTTTTT.

The gene calls are TRBV7-6 and TRBJ2-1; D remains unclear. Trimming shortened V by 3 bases and J by 0 bases, and 6 bases separated the two germline ends. This CDR3 region has 14 residues. Germline V CDR1 and CDR2: SGHVS, FNYEAQ. CDR3: CASSFASSYNEQFF. CDR3 nucleotides: TGTGCCAGCAGCTTTGCTAGCTCCTACAATGAGCAGTTCTTC.

V and J are TRBV28 and TRBJ2-3; no firm D call. CDR3 length: 12 residues. Germline V gene lookup returns CDR1 MDHEN and CDR2 SYDVKM. V was shortened by 4 bases and J by 2 bases, with 4 bases between the two germline ends. The CDR3 reads CASSSNTDTQYF. CDR3 coding DNA: TGTGCCAGCAGTTCAAACACAGATACGCAGTATTTT. The complete variable domain, with remaining parts taken from reference TRBV28 and TRBJ2-3, reads DVKVTQSSRYLVKRTGEKVFLECVQDMDHENMFWYRQDPGLGLRLIYFSYDVKMKEKGDIPEGYSVSREKKERFSLILESASTNQTSMYLCASSSNTDTQYFGPGTRLTVL.

The CDR3 spells CASSEGRSNTEAFF. The CDR3 DNA reads TGTGCCAGCAGCGAGGGTCGTTCGAACACTGAAGCTTTCTTT. The chain is built from TRBV7-9 and TRBJ1-1, with D hard to call. The length of the CDR3 is 14 residues. V shed 5 bases and J shed 1 base, with 11 bases lying between them. Germline CDR1 is SEHNR and CDR2 is FQNEAQ (reference sequence). The full variable domain, its missing parts supplied by reference TRBV7-9 and TRBJ1-1, is DTGVSQNPRHKITKRGQNVTFRCDPISEHNRLYWYRQTLGQGPEFLTYFQNEAQLEKSRLLSDRFSAERPKGSFSTLEIQRTEQGDSAMYLCASSEGRSNTEAFFGQGTRLTVV.

The chain carries TRBV29-1 and TRBJ2-3; the match to TRBD2 covers 7 bases. In germline, CDR1 is SQVTM, CDR2 ANQGSEA. This CDR3 is 12 amino acids long. CDR3 nucleotide sequence: TGCAGTTGGGGGGGAACCACAGATACGCAGTATTTT. This encodes CSWGGTTDTQYF.

The rearrangement uses TRBV5-1 and TRBJ2-3; 8 bases map to TRBD1. The J segment lost 2 bases and the V segment lost 7 bases, leaving 9 bases of the junction unmatched. Germline assignment: CDR1 SGHRS and CDR2 YFSETQ. The CDR3 contains 15 residues. This chain's CDR3 is CASARAGGLTDTQYF. As DNA, the CDR3 is TGCGCCAGCGCTAGGGCAGGGGGCCTCACAGATACGCAGTATTTT.

The chain is built from TRBV2 and TRBJ2-1, with 11 positions matching TRBD2. CDR1 is SNHLY and CDR2 is FYNNEI in the germline V gene. This CDR3 is 12 amino acids long. V shed 2 bases and J 15 bases; nucleotides not matched to a gene: 3. CDR3 coding DNA: TGTGCCAGCAGTGAACTAGCGGGAGGAAGGTTCTTC. Amino acids: CASSELAGGRFF.

The CDR3 here is CASSKGRSGSPLHF. DNA for the CDR3: TGTGCCAGCAGCAAAGGGAGGTCTGGTTCACCCCTCCACTTT. The chain has TRBV21-1 and TRBJ1-6. TRBV21-1 is shown as a pseudogene. The CDR3 contains 14 residues.

The chain joins TRBV11-2 to TRBJ2-2; D is perhaps TRBD1 (6 bases). Trimming removed 5 bases from V and 4 bases from J, with 11 bases in between. Germline V lookup: CDR1 SGHAT, CDR2 FQNNGV. The CDR3 length is 14 residues. The CDR3 nucleotides read TGTGCCAGCAGCCCCCGGACAGCCACCGGGGAGCTGTTTTTT. Amino acids: CASSPRTATGELFF.

Only a few counts were recorded for this clone. V usage is TRBV14 and J usage is TRBJ2-2; D not certain. The V gene lost 0 bases and the J gene lost 7 bases, with 6 bases spanning the gap. Germline loops: CDR1 SGHDN, CDR2 FVKESK. The CDR3 length is 13 residues. The CDR3 bases are TGTGCCAGCAGCCAAGATTATAACGGGGAGCTGTTTTTT. This translates into CASSQDYNGELFF.

The chain couples TRBV5-4 to TRBJ2-1, with 14 bases that match TRBD2. The V gene's germline CDR1 is SGHNT and CDR2 YYREEE (reference sequence). CDR3 size: 19 residues. After removal of 6 bases from V and 6 bases from J, the junction contained 17 bases not matched to a gene. The CDR3 here is CASTKAGLAGVVDGNEQFF. Written as DNA, the CDR3 is TGTGCCAGCACCAAAGCGGGACTAGCGGGAGTTGTTGACGGCAATGAGCAGTTCTTC.

This clone turned up a few times. CDR3 residues: CASSSRRVEQYF. For the CDR3, the DNA is TGTGCCAGCAGCTCTAGACGGGTCGAGCAGTACTTC. The rearrangement joins TRBV7-9 to TRBJ2-7; D call uncertain. V shed 4 bases and J shed 6 bases, with 10 bases lying between them. The CDR3 spans 12 residues. Looked up from germline, CDR1 is SEHNR and CDR2 is FQNEAQ (reference sequence).

This chain links TRBV7-9 with TRBJ2-5, with 9 positions matching TRBD2. V shed 0 bases and J 0 bases; nucleotides not matched to a gene: 11. The CDR3 loop spans 19 amino acids. In germline, CDR1 is SEHNR, CDR2 FQNEAQ (reference sequence). CDR3 amino acids: CASSLARGSGSTYQETQYF. The CDR3 region has the DNA TGTGCCAGCAGCTTAGCGCGTGGTAGCGGGAGCACTTACCAAGAGACCCAGTACTTC.

The chain recombines TRBV7-9 with TRBJ1-5; 9 nucleotides line up with TRBD1. The V gene's germline CDR1 is SEHNR and CDR2 FQNEAQ (reference sequence). The CDR3 runs 17 residues. With 5 bases clipped from V and 2 bases from J, the junction kept 10 bases outside the gene matches. CDR3 residues: CASSATGGEGGNQPQHF. CDR3 coding DNA: TGTGCCAGCAGCGCTACAGGGGGCGAGGGAGGCAATCAGCCCCAGCATTTT.

This chain links TRBV5-1 with TRBJ1-1; D gene unclear. The CDR3 runs 14 residues. With 1 base removed from V and 7 bases from J, the gap between germline ends came to 14 bases. The germline V gene has CDR1 SGHRS and CDR2 YFSETQ. This CDR3 reads CASSLFEGSHEAFF. The CDR3, as DNA: TGCGCCAGCAGCTTGTTCGAAGGGAGTCATGAAGCTTTCTTT.

The chain links TRBV5-1 to TRBJ2-1; 8 positions match TRBD1. The CDR3 extends over 15 amino acids. CDR1 and CDR2 from the germline V gene are SGHRS and YFSETQ. J lost 7 bases, V lost 0 bases, and 6 bases had no gene match. The CDR3 bases are TGCGCCAGCAGCTTGGACAGGGGGTGGGTTAATGAGCAGTTCTTC. As protein: CASSLDRGWVNEQFF.

V and J are TRBV19 and TRBJ2-5, with 8 bases lining up with TRBD1. This CDR3 has 14 residues. Unmatched junction bases numbered 3, after V lost 5 bases and J lost 1 base. Germline CDR1 and CDR2: LNHDA and SQIVND (reference sequence). As DNA, the CDR3 is TGTGCCAGTAGTTCGGACAGGGCCCAAGAGACCCAGTACTTC. It specifies CASSSDRAQETQYF.

This clone is a singleton in its sample. The chain is built from TRBV7-8 and TRBJ2-7; 12 bases agree with TRBD2. CDR3 length: 18 residues. The germline V gene has CDR1 SGHVS and CDR2 FQNEAQ. Trimming removed 4 bases from V and 7 bases from J; junction bases left unmatched: 17. CDR3 region: CASSWEGGLAGGPGEQYF. CDR3 nucleotides: TGTGCCAGCAGCTGGGAGGGAGGGCTAGCGGGAGGGCCGGGGGAGCAGTACTTC.

In DNA, the CDR3 is TGTGCCACCAGTGATCCGTCTGGGACAGGTGTAAATGAAAAACTGTTTTTT. Protein product: CATSDPSGTGVNEKLFF. The chain couples TRBV24-1 to TRBJ1-4; 8 bases align to TRBD1. CDR1 is KGHDR and CDR2 is SFDVKD in the germline V gene. The CDR3 contains 17 residues. J was trimmed by 5 bases and V by 3 bases; bases with no gene match: 10.

The CDR3 coding sequence is TGCGCCAGCAGCCTATCCTTAGCGGGAGGCGGAAGCGAGCAGTACTTC. Translation: CASSLSLAGGGSEQYF. The chain links TRBV5-1 to TRBJ2-7; 10 nucleotides agree with TRBD2. The CDR3 spans 16 residues. V shed 4 bases, J shed 6 bases, and the junction held 13 bases outside the gene matches. Germline V lookup: CDR1 SGHRS, CDR2 YFSETQ.

The chain links TRBV6-2 or TRBV6-3 to TRBJ2-3; 13 nucleotides line up with TRBD2. Germline V gene sequence: CDR1 MNHEY, CDR2 SVGEGT. The CDR3 covers 16 residues. V shed 0 bases, J shed 6 bases, and the junction held 3 bases outside the gene matches. The CDR3 DNA follows: TGTGCCAGCAGTTACTCGACTAGCGGGAGGCCCGATACGCAGTATTTT. Its protein product is CASSYSTSGRPDTQYF.

The J gene is TRBJ2-1, the V gene TRBV7-3, with TRBD2 matching over 11 bases. Trimming removed 5 bases from V and 4 bases from J; junction bases left unmatched: 4. This CDR3 is 15 amino acids long. Germline V lookup: CDR1 SGHTA, CDR2 FQGTGA. The DNA for the CDR3 is TGTGCCAGCAGCGTGACTAGCGGGACGTACAATGAGCAGTTCTTC. Residues: CASSVTSGTYNEQFF. Full variable domain (remainder filled in from reference TRBV7-3 and TRBJ2-1): GAGVSQTPSNKVTEKGKYVELRCDPISGHTALYWYRQSLGQGPEFLIYFQGTGAADDSGLPNDRFFAVRPEGSVSTLKIQRTERGDSAVYLCASSVTSGTYNEQFFGPGTRLTVL.

The V and J genes are TRBV30 and TRBJ2-1; TRBD2 might be the D (6 bases). The CDR3 runs 14 residues. The germline V gene has CDR1 GTSNPN and CDR2 SVGIG (reference sequence). The ends were cut back, 1 base at V and 8 bases at J, with 15 bases in the middle. The CDR3 bases are TGTGCCTGGAGTGGGGTTAGCGGAGAGGATGAGCAGTTCTTC. Its translation is CAWSGVSGEDEQFF.

This chain links TRBV24-1 with TRBJ2-5, with D maybe TRBD1 (5 bases). The V and J ends lost 0 bases and 5 bases respectively, with 15 bases between them. Germline-derived CDR1 and CDR2 are KGHDR and SFDVKD. The CDR3 totals 16 residues. CDR3 bases: TGTGCCACCAGTGATTTGAGCAGGGCTAGTGAGGAGACCCAGTACTTC. Residues: CATSDLSRASEETQYF.

CDR3 nucleotide sequence: TGTGCCACCAGTGAATACGTGACAGGGACTGGAAACACCATATATTTT. It codes for CATSEYVTGTGNTIYF. The rearrangement uses TRBV24-1 and TRBJ1-3, with 7 bases identical to TRBD1. The CDR3 runs to 16 residues. Per the germline V gene, CDR1 is KGHDR and CDR2 is SFDVKD. Trimming took 4 bases from V and 2 from J; bases not matched to a gene: 7.

This clone was counted only a few times. CDR3 nucleotides: TGTGCCAGCAGTTACCGGGTTAACTATGGCTACACCTTC. The encoded protein is CASSYRVNYGYTF. The V call is TRBV6-5, the J call TRBJ1-2; no reliable D call. The germline V gene has CDR1 MNHEY and CDR2 SVGAGI. This CDR3 has 13 amino acids. Trimming pared 2 bases from V and 1 base from J, leaving 5 bases between.

The genes are TRBV7-3 and TRBJ1-1; D is possibly TRBD1 (6 bases). Trimming pared 3 bases from V and 2 bases from J, leaving 7 bases between. The CDR3 runs to 13 residues. The germline V gene encodes CDR1 SGHTA and CDR2 FQGTGA. The CDR3 region is CASSFGTNTEAFF. CDR3 nucleotide sequence: TGTGCCAGCAGCTTTGGGACAAACACTGAAGCTTTCTTT.

The gene calls are TRBV4-1 and TRBJ2-2, with 12 bases identical to TRBD2. Germline loops: CDR1 MGHRA, CDR2 YSYEKL. Germline trimming cut 4 bases from V and 7 bases from J; bases unmatched to any gene: 7. The CDR3 spans 16 residues. Written as DNA, the CDR3 is TGCGCCAGCAGCCCGCGACTAGCGGGGGCGGGCGGGGAGCTGTTTTTT. Translated, it gives CASSPRLAGAGGELFF.

The rearrangement joins TRBV7-2 to TRBJ2-1, with 8 bases identical to TRBD2. With 5 bases clipped from V and 5 bases from J, the junction kept 8 bases outside the gene matches. The CDR3 is made up of 15 amino acids. Germline lookup yields CDR1 SGHTA and CDR2 FQGNSA. The CDR3 nucleotides are TGTGCCAGCAGCCGGGGACTAGGGGGTCACAATGAGCAGTTCTTC. Its protein is CASSRGLGGHNEQFF.